The rows below give T cell receptor beta chains drawn from one sample of a study of PD-1 blockade in classical Hodgkin lymphoma. Measured with immunoSEQ multiplex PCR; TCRdb has only the in-frame clones, and not every one. The repertoire holds around 99,000 clones, with roughly 76% as singletons. The input for sequencing was peripheral blood mononuclear cells (PBMCs), taken before the second cycle of nivolumab. These receptors all stem from a human donor with classical Hodgkin lymphoma. The CDR3 runs from the conserved cysteine through the conserved F or W. Each record gives: V gene, D gene, J gene, clone size, CDR3 protein, CDR3 DNA. The D gene is left open where the match is weak. Only some rows state a clone size, as once, few, many or a class for expanded clones.

TRBV4-1	.	TRBJ2-4	.	CASSQDSIGKNIQYF	TGCGCCAGCAGCCAAGATTCGATCGGCAAAAACATTCAGTACTTC
TRBV29-1	.	TRBJ1-5	once	CSVARAEDQPQHF	TGCAGCGTTGCCAGGGCGGAGGATCAGCCCCAGCATTTT
TRBV28	.	TRBJ1-2	once	CASSLEDYGYTF	TGTGCCAGCAGTCTGGAGGACTATGGCTACACCTTC
TRBV6-5	TRBD1	TRBJ2-7	.	CASLGQGYHEQYF	TGTGCCAGTTTGGGACAGGGTTACCACGAGCAGTACTTC
TRBV7-8	.	TRBJ1-4	.	CASSRGGNEKLFF	TGTGCCAGCAGTAGAGGGGGTAATGAAAAACTGTTTTTT
TRBV5-1	.	TRBJ2-1	.	CASSPTYNEQFF	TGCGCCAGCAGCCCTACGTACAATGAGCAGTTCTTC
TRBV7-6	TRBD2	TRBJ2-1	.	CASSLGQLAGGNEQFF	TGTGCCAGCAGCTTAGGTCAACTAGCGGGGGGGAATGAGCAGTTCTTC
TRBV5-1	.	TRBJ2-3	.	CASSLAKSTDTQYF	TGCGCCAGCAGCTTGGCCAAAAGCACAGATACGCAGTATTTT
TRBV5-6	.	TRBJ1-2	.	CASSLRINYGYTF	TGTGCCAGCAGCTTGAGGATTAACTATGGCTACACCTTC
TRBV13	TRBD2	TRBJ2-1	.	CASSLEGRVLNEQFF	TGTGCCAGCAGCTTAGAGGGGAGGGTATTAAATGAGCAGTTCTTC
TRBV4-1	TRBD2	TRBJ2-2	.	CASSPPRGSGRAPGELFF	TGCGCCAGCAGCCCCCCGAGGGGAAGCGGGAGGGCCCCCGGGGAGCTGTTTTTT
TRBV19	TRBD2	TRBJ2-1	.	CASRGLAGTSYNEQFF	TGTGCCAGTCGCGGACTAGCGGGCACCTCCTACAATGAGCAGTTCTTC
TRBV5-1	.	TRBJ1-1	.	CASGKTQGSSEAFF	TGCGCCAGCGGGAAAACCCAGGGATCGTCTGAAGCTTTCTTT
TRBV2	TRBD2	TRBJ2-7	once	CASRDYQYEQYF	TGTGCCAGCCGGGACTACCAATACGAGCAGTACTTC
TRBV25-1	TRBD2	TRBJ2-7	.	CASSAAGGVREQYF	TGTGCCAGCAGTGCCGCGGGAGGAGTACGCGAGCAGTACTTC
TRBV30	TRBD2	TRBJ2-7	.	CAWSVAGGHYEQYF	TGTGCCTGGAGTGTAGCGGGGGGACACTACGAGCAGTACTTC
TRBV10-3	.	TRBJ2-7	.	CASSGDNLSEQYF	TGTGCCAGCTCAGGGGATAATCTTTCCGAGCAGTACTTC
TRBV6-1	TRBD2	TRBJ2-3	.	CASSAAGARTDTQYF	TGTGCCAGCAGTGCGGCGGGAGCGCGCACAGATACGCAGTATTTT
TRBV18	TRBD1	TRBJ2-7	.	CASSPPTGAEQYF	TGTGCCAGCTCACCACCTACAGGGGCCGAGCAGTACTTC